A selection of T cell receptor beta chains follows, all from one sample in a study of T cell responses to AZD1222 COVID-19 vaccine. The table came from immunoSEQ multiplex PCR; TCRdb's copy has only in-frame clones and leaves some out. The sample records under 150,000 clones, more than 90% being singletons. Sequences were derived from peripheral blood, sampled 28 days after the second AZD1222 dose. The source is an adult who received the AZD1222 COVID-19 vaccine. Both conserved end residues are trimmed from each CDR3.

TRBJ2-1 TRBV7-3 ASSQTPGQNNEQF
TRBJ2-3 TRBV3-1/TRBV3-2 ASSHGLAENTDTQY
TRBJ2-3 TRBV9 ASSGGRGRTDTQY
TRBJ1-4 TRBV2 ASSDSTENEKLF
TRBJ1-6 TRBV30 AWRGQGAGNSPLH
TRBJ1-5 TRBV19 ASSAGVHQPQH
TRBJ1-2 TRBV7-9 ASSFGGWGGYT
TRBJ1-2 TRBV2 ASRSSGARYGYT
TRBJ2-7 TRBV4-2 ASSPSRNEQY
TRBJ2-5 TRBV9 ASSVAGLAGGETQY
TRBJ1-1 TRBV5-8 ASSRQGKNTEAF
TRBJ1-4 TRBV19 ASRRAMEGRNEKLF
TRBJ2-4 TRBV19 ASSMIGPAKNIQY
TRBJ2-1 TRBV30 AWREDESPYNEQF
TRBJ1-1 TRBV19 ASTMGMGMNTEAF
TRBJ2-2 TRBV5-5 ASSPGLRLGRNTGELF
TRBJ1-1 TRBV5-1 ASSSTGQGVKNTEAF